This T cell receptor (beta chain) was observed in a study of blood T cell repertoires in COVID-19. The ends lost 3 bases at V and 2 bases at J; junction bases unmatched: 12. The CDR3 extends over 18 amino acids. The germline CDR1 and CDR2 sequences are SGHTA and FQGNSA. TCRdb's table, derived via immunoSEQ multiplex PCR, lists solely in-frame clones and lacks some. The sample shows 200,000 to 250,000 clones, 70% to 85% of them seen only once. The TCR comes from a man aged 55 to 69 who had recovered from COVID-19. The rearrangement links TRBV7-2 to TRBJ2-3, with 9 bases identical to TRBD2. The sequenced sample consisted of PBMCs or T cells enriched from blood (not recorded which). CDR3 coding DNA: TGTGCCAGCAGCTTTAGCACCTCGCGGGGGGGCACCACAGATACGCAGTATTTT. Translation gives CASSFSTSRGGTTDTQYF.